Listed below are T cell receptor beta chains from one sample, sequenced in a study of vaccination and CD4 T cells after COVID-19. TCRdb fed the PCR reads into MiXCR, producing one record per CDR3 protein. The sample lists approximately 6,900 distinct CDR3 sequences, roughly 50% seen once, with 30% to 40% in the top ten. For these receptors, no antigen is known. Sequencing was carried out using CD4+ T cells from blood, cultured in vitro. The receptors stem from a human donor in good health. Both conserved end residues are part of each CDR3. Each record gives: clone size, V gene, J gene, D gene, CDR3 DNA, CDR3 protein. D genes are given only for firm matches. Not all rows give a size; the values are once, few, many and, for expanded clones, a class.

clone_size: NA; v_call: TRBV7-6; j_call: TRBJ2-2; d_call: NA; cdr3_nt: TGTGCCAGCAGCTTTTCGGGGTTGGACACCGGGGAGCTGTTTTTT; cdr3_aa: CASSFSGLDTGELFF
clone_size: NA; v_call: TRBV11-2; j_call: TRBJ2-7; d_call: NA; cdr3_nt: TGTGCCAGCAGCTTAGCAGCAGGGGGGCAGACCTACGAGCAGTACTTC; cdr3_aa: CASSLAAGGQTYEQYF
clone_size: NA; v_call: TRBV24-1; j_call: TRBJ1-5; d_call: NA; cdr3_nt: TGTGCCACCAGTGACAGGACAGCCCCCCAGCCCCAGCATTTT; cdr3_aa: CATSDRTAPQPQHF
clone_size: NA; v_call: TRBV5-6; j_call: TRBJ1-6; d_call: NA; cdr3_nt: TGTGCCAGCAGCTTGGAAACAGAACCTACAAATTCACCCCTCCACTTT; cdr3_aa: CASSLETEPTNSPLHF
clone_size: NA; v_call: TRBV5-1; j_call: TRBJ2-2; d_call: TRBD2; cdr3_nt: TGCGCCAGCAGCGTAAGCGGGAGTAGCACCGGGGAGCTGTTTTTT; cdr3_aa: CASSVSGSSTGELFF
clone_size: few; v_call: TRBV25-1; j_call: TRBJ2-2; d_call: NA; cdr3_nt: TGTGCCAGCAGCCCCCGAGGGACAAACACCGGGGAGCTGTTTTTT; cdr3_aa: CASSPRGTNTGELFF
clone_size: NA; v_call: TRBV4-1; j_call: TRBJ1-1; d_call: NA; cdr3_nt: TGCGCCAGCAGCCAACAAGATATGAACACTGAAGCTTTCTTT; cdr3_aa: CASSQQDMNTEAFF
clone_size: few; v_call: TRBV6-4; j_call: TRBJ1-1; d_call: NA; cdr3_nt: TGTGCCACAACAAAGCCTAACTTTAACACTGAAGCTTTCTTT; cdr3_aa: CATTKPNFNTEAFF
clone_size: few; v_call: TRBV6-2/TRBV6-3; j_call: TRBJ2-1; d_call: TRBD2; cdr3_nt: TGTGCCAGCAGTTACCCCCGGAGCGGGAGTCCCTACAATGAGCAGTTCTTC; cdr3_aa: CASSYPRSGSPYNEQFF
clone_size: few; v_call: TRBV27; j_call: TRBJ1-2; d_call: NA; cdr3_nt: TGTGCCAGCAGTTTCAAGCGGGACTTGTACTATGGCTACACCTTC; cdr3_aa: CASSFKRDLYYGYTF
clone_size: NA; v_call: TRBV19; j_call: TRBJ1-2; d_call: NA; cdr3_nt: TGTGCCGCTGTGGGGGTAGGGTATGGCTACACCTTC; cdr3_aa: CAAVGVGYGYTF
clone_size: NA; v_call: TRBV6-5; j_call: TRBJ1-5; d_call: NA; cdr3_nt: TGTGCCAGCAGTTACTCTTTTAGGGCAGGTGAAAATAGCAATCAGCCCCAGCATTTT; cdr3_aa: CASSYSFRAGENSNQPQHF
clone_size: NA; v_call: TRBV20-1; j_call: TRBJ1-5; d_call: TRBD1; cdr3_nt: TGCAGTGCTAGAGGGAACAGGGGCGGCAATCAGCCCCAGCATTTT; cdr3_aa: CSARGNRGGNQPQHF
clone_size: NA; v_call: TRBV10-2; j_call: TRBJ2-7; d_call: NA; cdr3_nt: TGCGCCAGCTCGGGGGACAGCTCCTACGAGCAGTACTTC; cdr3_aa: CASSGDSSYEQYF
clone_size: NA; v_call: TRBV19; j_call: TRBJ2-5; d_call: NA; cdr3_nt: TGTGCCAGTAGTATAGGGGGGGCCTGGGAGACCCAGTACTTC; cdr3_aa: CASSIGGAWETQYF
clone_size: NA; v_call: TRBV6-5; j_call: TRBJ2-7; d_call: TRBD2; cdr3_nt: TGTGCCAGCAGTTACTTACCCCTCGGGAGGGGCTACGAGCAGTACTTC; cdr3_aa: CASSYLPLGRGYEQYF
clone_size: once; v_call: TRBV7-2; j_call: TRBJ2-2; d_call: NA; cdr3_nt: TGTGCCAGCAGCCTGTGGGAAGACGGGGAGCTGTTTTTT; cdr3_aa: CASSLWEDGELFF
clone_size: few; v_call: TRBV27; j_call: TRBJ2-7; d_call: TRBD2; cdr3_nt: TGTGCCAGCATCCCCAGGACTAGCGGGGGTTTGAGAGGCTACGAGCAGTACTTC; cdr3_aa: CASIPRTSGGLRGYEQYF
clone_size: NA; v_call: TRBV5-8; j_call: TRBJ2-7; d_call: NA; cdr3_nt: TGTGCCAGCAGCCTTCAGGGGGGGGCCTACGAGCAGTACTTC; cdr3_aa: CASSLQGGAYEQYF
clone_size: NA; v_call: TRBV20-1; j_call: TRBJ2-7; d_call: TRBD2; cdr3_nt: TGCAGCGTTCTAAAATTGCGGGGGACTTCCTACGAGCAGTACTTC; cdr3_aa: CSVLKLRGTSYEQYF
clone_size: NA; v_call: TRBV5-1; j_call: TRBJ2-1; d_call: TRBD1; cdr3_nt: TGCGCCAGCGGCCTCAGACAGGGGCAGTACAATGAGCAGTTCTTC; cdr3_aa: CASGLRQGQYNEQFF
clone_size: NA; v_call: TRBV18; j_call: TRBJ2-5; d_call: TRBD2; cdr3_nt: TGTGCCAGCTCACCGTTAGCGGGGCCCTACCAAGAGACCCAGTACTTC; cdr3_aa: CASSPLAGPYQETQYF
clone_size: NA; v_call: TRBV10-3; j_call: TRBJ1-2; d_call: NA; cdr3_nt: TGTGCCATCAGTGCGCGGGGGCAGGGCGATGGCTACACCTTC; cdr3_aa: CAISARGQGDGYTF
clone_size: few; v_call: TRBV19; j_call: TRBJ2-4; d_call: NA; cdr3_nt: TGTGCCAGTGCCTCGGGGGGCGACATTCAGTACTTC; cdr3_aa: CASASGGDIQYF
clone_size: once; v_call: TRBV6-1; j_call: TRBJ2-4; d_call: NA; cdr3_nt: TGTGCCAGCAGCCCGGGACTAGCCAAAAACATTCAGTACTTC; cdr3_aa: CASSPGLAKNIQYF
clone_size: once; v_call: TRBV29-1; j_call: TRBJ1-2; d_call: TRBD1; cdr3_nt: TGCAGCGTGACCGGGACAGTCTATGGCTACACCTTC; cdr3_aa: CSVTGTVYGYTF
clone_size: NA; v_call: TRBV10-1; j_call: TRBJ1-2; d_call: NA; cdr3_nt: TGCGCCAGCAGCTCGGACGGCTATGGCTACACCTTC; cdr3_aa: CASSSDGYGYTF
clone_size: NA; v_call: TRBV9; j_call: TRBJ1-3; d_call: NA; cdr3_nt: TGTGCCAGCAGCGCCGAGGGGGGAAACACCATATATTTT; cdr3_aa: CASSAEGGNTIYF
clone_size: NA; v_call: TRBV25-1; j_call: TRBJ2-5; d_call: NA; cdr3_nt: TGTGCCAGCAGTGAGGGGGGTTTGGAGACCCAGTACTTC; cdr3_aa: CASSEGGLETQYF
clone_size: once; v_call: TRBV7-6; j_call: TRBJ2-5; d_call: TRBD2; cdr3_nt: TGTGCCAGCAGCTTGTTAGCGGGAGGAATCGAGACCCAGTACTTC; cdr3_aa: CASSLLAGGIETQYF
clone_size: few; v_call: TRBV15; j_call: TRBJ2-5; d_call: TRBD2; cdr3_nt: TGTGCCACCAGCGGAGGGCGGGCTAGCGGGAGTTTCTTAGAGACCCAGTACTTC; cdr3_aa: CATSGGRASGSFLETQYF
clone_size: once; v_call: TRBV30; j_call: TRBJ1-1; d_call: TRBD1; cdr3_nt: TGTGCCCGGGAGACCGACAGGGACACTGAAGCTTTCTTT; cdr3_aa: CARETDRDTEAFF
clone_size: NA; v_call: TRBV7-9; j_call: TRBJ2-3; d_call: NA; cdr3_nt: TGTGCCAGCAGCTTATTCGTTTCGGGCCGGGGCACAGATACGCAGTATTTT; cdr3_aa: CASSLFVSGRGTDTQYF
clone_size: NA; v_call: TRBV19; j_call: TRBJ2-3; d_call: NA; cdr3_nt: TGTGCCAGTAGTACTGGGCGGGGCAGGTCGCACACAGATACGCAGTATTTT; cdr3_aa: CASSTGRGRSHTDTQYF
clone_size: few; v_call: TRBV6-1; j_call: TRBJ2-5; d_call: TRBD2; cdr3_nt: TGTGCCAGCACCCGGACTAGCGGGGGAACACAAGAGACCCAGTACTTC; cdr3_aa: CASTRTSGGTQETQYF
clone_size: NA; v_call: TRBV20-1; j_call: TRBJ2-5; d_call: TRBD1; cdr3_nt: TGCAGTGCTAGAGAGGACAGGGGCGGGGAGACCCAGTACTTC; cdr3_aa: CSAREDRGGETQYF
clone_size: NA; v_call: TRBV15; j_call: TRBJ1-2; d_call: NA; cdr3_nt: TGTGCCACCAGCAGAGATTTGCGGATTAACTATGGCTACACCTTC; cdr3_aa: CATSRDLRINYGYTF
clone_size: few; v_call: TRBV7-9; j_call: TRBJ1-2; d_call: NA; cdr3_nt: TGTGCCAGCAGCTCGACAAGGGACGCAGACTATGGCTACACCTTC; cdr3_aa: CASSSTRDADYGYTF
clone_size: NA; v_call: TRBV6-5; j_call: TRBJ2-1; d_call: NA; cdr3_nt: TGTGCCAGCAGTTACTCGTACTCGCGCGAGCAGTTCTTC; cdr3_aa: CASSYSYSREQFF
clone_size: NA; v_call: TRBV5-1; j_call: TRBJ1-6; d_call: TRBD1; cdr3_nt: TGCGCCAGCAGCCCGACAGGGGACTCCTATAATTCACCCCTCCACTTT; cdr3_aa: CASSPTGDSYNSPLHF
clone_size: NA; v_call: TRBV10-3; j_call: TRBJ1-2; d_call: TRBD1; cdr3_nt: TGTGCCATCACGGGACAGTATGGCTACACCTTC; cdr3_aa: CAITGQYGYTF
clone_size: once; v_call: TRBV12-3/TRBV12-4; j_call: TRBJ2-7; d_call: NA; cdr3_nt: TGTGCCAGCAGTTTATTCACCGAGCAGTACTTC; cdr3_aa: CASSLFTEQYF
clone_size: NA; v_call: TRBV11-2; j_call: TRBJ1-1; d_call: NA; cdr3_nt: TGTGCCAGCAGCTTTCAGGGATCGACGCCTGAAGCTTTCTTT; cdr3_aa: CASSFQGSTPEAFF
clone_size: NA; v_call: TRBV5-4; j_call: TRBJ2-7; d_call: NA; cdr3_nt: TGTGCCAGCAGCCTGGATTTGTTGGCCTACGAGCAGTACTTC; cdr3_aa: CASSLDLLAYEQYF
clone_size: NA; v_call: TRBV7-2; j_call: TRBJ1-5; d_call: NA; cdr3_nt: TGTGCCAGCAGCTTAGGGCAGGTGACAAATCAGCCCCAGCATTTT; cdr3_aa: CASSLGQVTNQPQHF
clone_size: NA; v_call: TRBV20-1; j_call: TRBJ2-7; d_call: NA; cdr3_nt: TGCAGTGCTAGGATTTCCCACGAGCAGTACTTC; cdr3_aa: CSARISHEQYF
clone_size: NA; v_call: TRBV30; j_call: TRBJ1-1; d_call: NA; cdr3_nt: TGTGCCTGGAGTGTACGGGGGAAAAGTGAAGCTTTCTTT; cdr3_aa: CAWSVRGKSEAFF
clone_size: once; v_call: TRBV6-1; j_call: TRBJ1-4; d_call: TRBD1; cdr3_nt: TGTGCCAGCAGGGGACAGGGGCTTGAAAAACTGTTTTTT; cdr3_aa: CASRGQGLEKLFF
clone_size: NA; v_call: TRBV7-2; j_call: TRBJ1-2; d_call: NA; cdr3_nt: TGTGCCAGCAACAATATACAGGTCCCTTCGTCCTTTAACTATGGCTACACCTTC; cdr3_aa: CASNNIQVPSSFNYGYTF
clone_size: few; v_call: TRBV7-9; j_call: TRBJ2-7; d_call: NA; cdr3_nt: TGTGCCAGCAGCTTAGGACGGCTGGGGGGCGAGCAGTACTTC; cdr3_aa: CASSLGRLGGEQYF
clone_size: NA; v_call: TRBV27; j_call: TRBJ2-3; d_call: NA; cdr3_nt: TGTGCCAGCAGTTTCGGCAGCGGGACAGATACGCAGTATTTT; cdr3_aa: CASSFGSGTDTQYF
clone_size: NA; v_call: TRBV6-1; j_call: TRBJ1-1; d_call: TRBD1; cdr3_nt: TGTGCCAGCAGCCGGGACAGCAAGAACACTGAAGCTTTCTTT; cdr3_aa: CASSRDSKNTEAFF
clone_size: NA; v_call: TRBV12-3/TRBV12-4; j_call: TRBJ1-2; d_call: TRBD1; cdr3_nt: TGTGCCAGCAGTTATCCGGGACAGGGTTTTGGCTACACCTTC; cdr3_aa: CASSYPGQGFGYTF
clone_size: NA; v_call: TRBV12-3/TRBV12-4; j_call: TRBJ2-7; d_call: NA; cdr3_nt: TGTGCCAGCAGCCGACAGGACCTTTTCTACGAGCAGTACTTC; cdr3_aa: CASSRQDLFYEQYF
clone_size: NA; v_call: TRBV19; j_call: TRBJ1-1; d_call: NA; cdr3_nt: TGTGCCAGTACACAGCATATGAACACTGAAGCTTTCTTT; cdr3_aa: CASTQHMNTEAFF
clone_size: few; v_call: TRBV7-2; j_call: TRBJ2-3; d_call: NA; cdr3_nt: TGTGCCAGCAGCCCCGTCACAGATACGCAGTATTTT; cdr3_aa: CASSPVTDTQYF
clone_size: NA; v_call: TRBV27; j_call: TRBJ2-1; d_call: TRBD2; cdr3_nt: TGTGCCAGCAGTCCCCGTAGCGGGGCCTACAATGAGCAGTTCTTC; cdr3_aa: CASSPRSGAYNEQFF